What follows is one TCR beta chain and its context. What it binds is not known. Generated by immunoSEQ multiplex PCR, the TCRdb table keeps only in-frame clones and is missing some. The table includes some 48,000 clones, about 80% detected once. The time point: cycle 4 day 1 (C4D1), after more than 5 weeks of nivolumab. Each patient relapsed following autologous stem cell transplantation, and prior brentuximab vedotin exposure differed. With 4 bases removed from V and 5 bases from J, the gap between germline ends came to 15 bases. This CDR3 is built from 15 residues. Germline values: CDR1 MDHEN, CDR2 SYDVKM. The source of the sample is a study of PD-1 blockade in classical Hodgkin lymphoma. The study's findings and limits: Healthy donors reportedly exceeded newly diagnosed patients in baseline TCR diversity. Excluded were patients who started nivolumab under 1 year after ASCT, a group that had lower diversity.

This receptor was taken from a human donor with classical Hodgkin lymphoma. The material sequenced was peripheral blood mononuclear cells (PBMCs), taken before the fourth cycle of nivolumab. V and J are TRBV28 and TRBJ1-5; weak D call: TRBD1 (5 bases). In DNA, the CDR3 is TGTGCCAGCAGTTCCTACCGGGGGAGGGATCAGCCCCAGCATTTT. Its protein is CASSSYRGRDQPQHF. Full variable domain (outside the CDR3, taken from reference TRBV28 and TRBJ1-5): DVKVTQSSRYLVKRTGEKVFLECVQDMDHENMFWYRQDPGLGLRLIYFSYDVKMKEKGDIPEGYSVSREKKERFSLILESASTNQTSMYLCASSSYRGRDQPQHFGDGTRLSIL.